In its sample, the clone carrying this T cell receptor beta chain was seen many times. The sample comes from a study of human T cells and chemical hapten exposure. The CDR3 contains 18 residues. V shed 5 bases and J shed 2 bases, with 23 bases lying between them. Germline-derived CDR1 and CDR2 are SEHNR and FQNEAQ (reference sequence). Time point here: patch test 2, 6 weeks after DPC sensitization. Treatment indicated: therapeutic diphenylcyclopropenone sensitization with weekly scalp DPC. TCRdb independently ran MiXCR on the RACE reads; one entry per CDR3 protein. The repertoire holds approximately 80,000 distinct CDR3 sequences, with roughly a tenth as singletons.

The sample here was whole blood, taken in connection with sensitization to the hapten diphenylcyclopropenone (DPC). The chain recombines TRBV7-9 with TRBJ2-3; D not resolved. This sequence originates from a woman aged 25 to 45 with alopecia areata. Some clones in this sample may be carry-over from other donors' samples. The CDR3 loop is CASSPHAIASRATDTQYF. The CDR3 DNA follows: TGTGCCAGCAGCCCGCATGCCATAGCTAGTCGGGCCACAGATACGCAGTATTTT.